The rows below give T cell receptor beta chains drawn from one sample of a study of blood T cells in healthy people across ages. TCRdb reanalysed the 5' RACE reads using MiXCR and keeps one entry per CDR3 protein. The data show hundreds of thousands of distinct CDR3 sequences, around 62% seen once. Source material: blood. The receptors stem from a man younger than 45 in good health. Each CDR3 is given with its conserved first and last residue. Each record gives: D gene, J gene, V gene, CDR3 protein. The D gene is left open where the match is weak.

D gene: .
J gene: TRBJ1-2
V gene: TRBV6-6
CDR3 protein: CASSPGANYGYTF

D gene: .
J gene: TRBJ1-5
V gene: TRBV27
CDR3 protein: CASSLGRGQPQHF

D gene: .
J gene: TRBJ1-4
V gene: TRBV15
CDR3 protein: CATSRDLEKLFF

D gene: .
J gene: TRBJ1-2
V gene: TRBV25-1
CDR3 protein: CASSVGYGYTF

D gene: TRBD1
J gene: TRBJ2-5
V gene: TRBV6-2/TRBV6-3
CDR3 protein: CASSYSIRDRGRETQYF

D gene: TRBD1
J gene: TRBJ2-7
V gene: TRBV20-1
CDR3 protein: CSASKPGTGPYEQYF

D gene: .
J gene: TRBJ2-5
V gene: TRBV6-5
CDR3 protein: CASSFRDYQETQYF

D gene: .
J gene: TRBJ1-2
V gene: TRBV12-3/TRBV12-4
CDR3 protein: CASSLTQGYGYTF

D gene: .
J gene: .
V gene: TRBV21-1
CDR3 protein: CASSKGPGRTQYF

D gene: TRBD2
J gene: TRBJ2-5
V gene: TRBV10-2
CDR3 protein: CASSEEGGRTSGGRQETQYF

D gene: .
J gene: .
V gene: TRBV5-5
CDR3 protein: CASSFIPGRKGVDEQYF

D gene: .
J gene: TRBJ2-7
V gene: TRBV6-2/TRBV6-3
CDR3 protein: CASSYSWGEAANEQYF

D gene: .
J gene: TRBJ2-7
V gene: TRBV7-9
CDR3 protein: CASSPKGGTSSYEQYF

D gene: .
J gene: TRBJ2-5
V gene: TRBV27
CDR3 protein: CASSLWGGRETQYF

D gene: .
J gene: TRBJ2-1
V gene: TRBV5-5
CDR3 protein: CASSLEGGPVTAYNEQFF

D gene: .
J gene: TRBJ2-5
V gene: TRBV5-1
CDR3 protein: CASSLVEGAETQYF

D gene: .
J gene: TRBJ2-7
V gene: TRBV25-1
CDR3 protein: CASSDQFRSYEQYF

D gene: TRBD1
J gene: TRBJ1-5
V gene: TRBV20-1
CDR3 protein: CSASAGTGGQEQPQHF

D gene: TRBD2
J gene: TRBJ2-5
V gene: TRBV20-1
CDR3 protein: CSARDISGVQETQYF

D gene: .
J gene: TRBJ2-5
V gene: TRBV6-5
CDR3 protein: CASSPGRRVQETQYF

D gene: TRBD1
J gene: TRBJ1-2
V gene: TRBV15
CDR3 protein: CATSRPDRAEYGYTF

D gene: .
J gene: TRBJ2-3
V gene: TRBV20-1
CDR3 protein: CSANPQHTDTQYF

D gene: .
J gene: TRBJ2-7
V gene: TRBV7-2
CDR3 protein: CASSSSAGTQYEQYF

D gene: TRBD2
J gene: TRBJ2-1
V gene: TRBV3-1
CDR3 protein: CASSQGFAASGSPYNEQFF

D gene: TRBD1
J gene: TRBJ1-1
V gene: TRBV6-2/TRBV6-3
CDR3 protein: CASSWDRGRDTEAFF

D gene: .
J gene: TRBJ2-7
V gene: TRBV9
CDR3 protein: CASSPPRAGPYEQYF

D gene: .
J gene: TRBJ2-1
V gene: TRBV3-1
CDR3 protein: CASSRGNYNEQFF

D gene: .
J gene: TRBJ1-1
V gene: TRBV1
CDR3 protein: CTSSQETENTEAFF